The 3 T cell receptor beta chains in this list originate from one sample, sequenced in a study of OX40 agonist ivuxolimab in advanced cancers. TCRdb's table, derived via immunoSEQ multiplex PCR, lists solely in-frame clones and lacks some. Of 9,500 to 12,000 clones listed, 76% are singletons. The sample consisted of CD4+ or CD8+ T cells sorted from blood, taken in a trial of the OX40 agonist ivuxolimab. Receptor source: an adult with an advanced solid tumor such as melanoma, head and neck, liver or kidney cancer.

The gene calls are TRBV5-4 and TRBJ2-7; D remains unclear. V lost 0 bases, J lost 6 bases, and 7 bases lay in between. The CDR3 runs to 12 residues. The germline V gene encodes CDR1 SGHNT and CDR2 YYREEE (reference sequence). This CDR3 is CASSLVRAEQYF. The CDR3, as DNA: TGTGCCAGCAGCTTGGTCCGTGCCGAGCAGTACTTC.

With respect to this clone: It differs at one base from a far larger clone, so likely a read error. The chain links TRBV7-8 to TRBJ2-1; 8 bases are a match to TRBD2. CDR1 is SGHVS and CDR2 is FQNEAQ in the germline V gene. This CDR3 has 17 amino acids. CDR3 nucleotides: TGTGCCGGCAGCTTCGGACTAGCCGTGAGCTCCTACAATGAGCAGTTCTTC. As protein: CAGSFGLAVSSYNEQFF. The variable domain in full, with the rest retrieved from reference TRBV7-8 and TRBJ2-1, is GAGVSQSPRYKVAKRGQDVALRCDPISGHVSLFWYQQALGQGPEFLTYFQNEAQLDKSGLPSDRFFAERPEGSVSTLKIQRTQQEDSAVYLCAGSFGLAVSSYNEQFFGPGTRLTVL.

The chain couples TRBV27 to TRBJ2-7, with 9 bases identical to TRBD1. V shed 4 bases, J shed 4 bases, and the junction held 5 bases outside the gene matches. The CDR3 totals 14 residues. From germline, CDR1 is MNHEY and CDR2 SMNVEV (reference sequence). The CDR3 nucleotides are TGTGCCAGCAGTTGGTCGGGACAGGGATACGAGCAGTACTTC. Encoded protein: CASSWSGQGYEQYF.